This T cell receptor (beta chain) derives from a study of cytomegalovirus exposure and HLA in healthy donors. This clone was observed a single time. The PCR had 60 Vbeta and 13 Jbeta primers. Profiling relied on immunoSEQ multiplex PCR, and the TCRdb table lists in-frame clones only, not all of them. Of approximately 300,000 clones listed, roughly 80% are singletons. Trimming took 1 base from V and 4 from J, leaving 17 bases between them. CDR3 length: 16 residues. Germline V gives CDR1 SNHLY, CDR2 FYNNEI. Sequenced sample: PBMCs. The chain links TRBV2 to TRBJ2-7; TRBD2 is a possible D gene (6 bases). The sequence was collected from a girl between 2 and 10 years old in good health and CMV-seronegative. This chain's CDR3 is CASSEVTARRGYEQYF. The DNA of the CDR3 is TGTGCCAGCAGTGAAGTAACAGCTCGGCGGGGTTACGAGCAGTACTTC.